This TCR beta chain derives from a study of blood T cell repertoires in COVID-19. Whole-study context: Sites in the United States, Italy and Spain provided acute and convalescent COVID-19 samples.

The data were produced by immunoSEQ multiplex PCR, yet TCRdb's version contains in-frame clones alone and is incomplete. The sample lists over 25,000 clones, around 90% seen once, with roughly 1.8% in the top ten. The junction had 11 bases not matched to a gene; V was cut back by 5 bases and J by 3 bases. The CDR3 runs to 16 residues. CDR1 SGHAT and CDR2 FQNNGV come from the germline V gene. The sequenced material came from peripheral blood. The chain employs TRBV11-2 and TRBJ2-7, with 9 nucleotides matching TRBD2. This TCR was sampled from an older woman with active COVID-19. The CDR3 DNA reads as TGTGCCAGCAGCCCCAGGGGTCTAGCGGGGAGCTACGAGCAGTACTTC. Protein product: CASSPRGLAGSYEQYF.